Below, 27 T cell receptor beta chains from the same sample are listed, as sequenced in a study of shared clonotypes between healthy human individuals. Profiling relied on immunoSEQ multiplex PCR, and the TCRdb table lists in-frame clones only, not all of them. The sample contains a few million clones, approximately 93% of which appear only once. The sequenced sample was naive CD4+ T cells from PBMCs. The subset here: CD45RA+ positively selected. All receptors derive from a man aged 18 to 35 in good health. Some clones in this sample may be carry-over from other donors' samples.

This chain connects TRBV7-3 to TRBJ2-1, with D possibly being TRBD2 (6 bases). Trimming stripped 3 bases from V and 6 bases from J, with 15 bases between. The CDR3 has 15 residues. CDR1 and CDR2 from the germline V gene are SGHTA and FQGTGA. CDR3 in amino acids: CASSFGGVGGNEQFF. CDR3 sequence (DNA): TGTGCCAGCAGCTTCGGGGGAGTGGGTGGCAATGAGCAGTTCTTC.

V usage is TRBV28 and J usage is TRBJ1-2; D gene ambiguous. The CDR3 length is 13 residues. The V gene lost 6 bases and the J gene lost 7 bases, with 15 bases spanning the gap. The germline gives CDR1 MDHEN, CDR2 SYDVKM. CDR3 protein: CASRNFGVFGYTF. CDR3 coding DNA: TGTGCCAGCAGGAACTTTGGGGTCTTTGGCTACACCTTC.

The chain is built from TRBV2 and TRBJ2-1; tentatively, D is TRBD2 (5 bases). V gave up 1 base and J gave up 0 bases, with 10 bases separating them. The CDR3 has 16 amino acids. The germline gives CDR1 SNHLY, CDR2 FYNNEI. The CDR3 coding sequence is TGTGCCAGCAGTGAAGGGTCGGGGAGCTCCTACAATGAGCAGTTCTTC. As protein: CASSEGSGSSYNEQFF.

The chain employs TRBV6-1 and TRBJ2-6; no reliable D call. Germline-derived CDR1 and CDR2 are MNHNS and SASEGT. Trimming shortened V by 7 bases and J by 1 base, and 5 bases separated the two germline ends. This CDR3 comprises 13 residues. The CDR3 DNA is TGTGCCAGCACCGGGTCTGGGGCCAACGTCCTGACTTTC. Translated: CASTGSGANVLTF.

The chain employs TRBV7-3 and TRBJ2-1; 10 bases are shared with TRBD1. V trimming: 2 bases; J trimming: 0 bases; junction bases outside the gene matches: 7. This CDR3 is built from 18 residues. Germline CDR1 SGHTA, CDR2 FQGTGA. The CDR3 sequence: CASSLSSGTGDSYNEQFF. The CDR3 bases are TGTGCCAGCAGCTTATCTTCTGGGACAGGGGACTCCTACAATGAGCAGTTCTTC.

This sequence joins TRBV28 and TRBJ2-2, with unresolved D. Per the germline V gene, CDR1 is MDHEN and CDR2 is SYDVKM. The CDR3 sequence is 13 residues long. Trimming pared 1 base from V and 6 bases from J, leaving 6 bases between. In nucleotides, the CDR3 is TGTGCCAGCAGTTTATATAGAGCCGGGGAGCTGTTTTTT. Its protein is CASSLYRAGELFF.

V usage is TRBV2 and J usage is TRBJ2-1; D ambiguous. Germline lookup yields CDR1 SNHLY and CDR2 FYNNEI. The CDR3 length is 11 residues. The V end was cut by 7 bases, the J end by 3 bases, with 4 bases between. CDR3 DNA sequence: TGTGCCAGCAAAGACTACAATGAGCAGTTCTTC. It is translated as CASKDYNEQFF.

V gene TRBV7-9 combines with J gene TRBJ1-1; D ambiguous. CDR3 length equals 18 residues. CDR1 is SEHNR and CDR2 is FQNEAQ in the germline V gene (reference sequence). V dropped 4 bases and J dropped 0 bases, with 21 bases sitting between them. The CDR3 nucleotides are TGTGCCAGCAGCTACTCCCCCCCGGGCCAAGGGATGAACACTGAAGCTTTCTTT. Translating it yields CASSYSPPGQGMNTEAFF.

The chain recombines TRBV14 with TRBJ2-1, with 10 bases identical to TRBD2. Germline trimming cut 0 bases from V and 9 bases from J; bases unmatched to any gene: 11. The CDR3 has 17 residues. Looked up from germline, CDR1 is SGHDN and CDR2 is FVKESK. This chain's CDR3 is CASSQDSVAGGYGEQFF. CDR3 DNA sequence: TGTGCCAGCAGCCAAGATTCGGTAGCGGGAGGATATGGTGAGCAGTTCTTC.

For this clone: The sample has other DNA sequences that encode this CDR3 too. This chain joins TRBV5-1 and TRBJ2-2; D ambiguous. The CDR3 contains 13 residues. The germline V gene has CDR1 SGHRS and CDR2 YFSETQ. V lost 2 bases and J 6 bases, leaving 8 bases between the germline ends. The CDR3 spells CASSFGGPGELFF. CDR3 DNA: TGCGCCAGCAGCTTTGGTGGGCCCGGGGAGCTGTTTTTT.

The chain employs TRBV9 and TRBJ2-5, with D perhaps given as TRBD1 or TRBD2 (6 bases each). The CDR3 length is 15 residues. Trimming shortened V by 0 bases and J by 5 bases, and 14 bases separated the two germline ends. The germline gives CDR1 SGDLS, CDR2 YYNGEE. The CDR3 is CASSVVQGGQETQYF. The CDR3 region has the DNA TGTGCCAGCAGCGTAGTTCAGGGAGGACAGGAGACCCAGTACTTC.

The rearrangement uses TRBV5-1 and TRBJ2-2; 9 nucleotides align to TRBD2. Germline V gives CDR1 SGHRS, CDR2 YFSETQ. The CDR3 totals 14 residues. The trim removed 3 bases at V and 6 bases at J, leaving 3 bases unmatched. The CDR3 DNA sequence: TGCGCCAGCAGCTCTAGCGGGACCCCCGGGGAGCTGTTTTTT. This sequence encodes CASSSSGTPGELFF. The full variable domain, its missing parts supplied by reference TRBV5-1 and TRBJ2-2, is KAGVTQTPRYLIKTRGQQVTLSCSPISGHRSVSWYQQTPGQGLQFLFEYFSETQRNKGNFPGRFSGRQFSNSRSEMNVSTLELGDSALYLCASSSSGTPGELFFGEGSRLTVL.

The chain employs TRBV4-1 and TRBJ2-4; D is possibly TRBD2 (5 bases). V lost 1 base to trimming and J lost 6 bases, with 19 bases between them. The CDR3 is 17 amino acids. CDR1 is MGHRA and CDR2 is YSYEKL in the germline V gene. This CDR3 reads CASSQVPPRVERNIQYF. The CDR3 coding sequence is TGCGCCAGCAGCCAAGTCCCCCCGCGGGTGGAGCGAAACATTCAGTACTTC.

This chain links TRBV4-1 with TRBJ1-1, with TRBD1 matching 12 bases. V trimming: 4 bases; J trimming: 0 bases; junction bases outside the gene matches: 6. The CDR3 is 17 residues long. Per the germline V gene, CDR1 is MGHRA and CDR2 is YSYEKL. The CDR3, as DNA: TGCGCCAGCAGCCTTAGGGACAGGGGGCTCGTGAACACTGAAGCTTTCTTT. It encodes CASSLRDRGLVNTEAFF.

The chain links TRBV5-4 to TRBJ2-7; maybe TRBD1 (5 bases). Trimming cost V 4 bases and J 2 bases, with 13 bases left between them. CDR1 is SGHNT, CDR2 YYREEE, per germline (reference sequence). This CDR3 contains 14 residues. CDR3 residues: CASSLGQLTYEQYF. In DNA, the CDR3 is TGTGCCAGCAGCCTTGGACAACTTACCTACGAGCAGTACTTC.

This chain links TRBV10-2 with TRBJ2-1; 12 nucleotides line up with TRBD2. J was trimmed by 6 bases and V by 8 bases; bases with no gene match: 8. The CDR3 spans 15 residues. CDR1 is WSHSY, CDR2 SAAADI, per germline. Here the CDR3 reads CASRSPSGRGNEQFF. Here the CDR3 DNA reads TGCGCCAGCCGGAGTCCTAGCGGGAGGGGCAATGAGCAGTTCTTC.

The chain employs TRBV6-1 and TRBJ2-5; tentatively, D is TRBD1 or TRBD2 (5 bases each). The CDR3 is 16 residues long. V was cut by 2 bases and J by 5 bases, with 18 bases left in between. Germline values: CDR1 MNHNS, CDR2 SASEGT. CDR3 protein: CASSELPGGTRETQYF. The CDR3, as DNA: TGTGCCAGCAGTGAATTACCGGGTGGGACCCGGGAGACCCAGTACTTC.

CDR3: CASSENTRGETQYF. The DNA of the CDR3 is TGTGCCAGCAGTGAAAACACCCGGGGGGAGACCCAGTACTTC. The genes are TRBV25-1 and TRBJ2-5; a possible D gene is TRBD2 (6 bases). V lost 2 bases and J 5 bases, leaving 12 bases between the germline ends. In germline, CDR1 is MGHDK, CDR2 SYGVNS. The CDR3 loop spans 14 amino acids.

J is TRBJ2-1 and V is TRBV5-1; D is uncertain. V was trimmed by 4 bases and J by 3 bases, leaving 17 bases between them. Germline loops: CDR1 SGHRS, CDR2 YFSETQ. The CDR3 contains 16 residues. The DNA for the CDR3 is TGCGCCAGCAGCCCCTTTGGGGAAGCCAGCTACAATGAGCAGTTCTTC. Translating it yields CASSPFGEASYNEQFF.

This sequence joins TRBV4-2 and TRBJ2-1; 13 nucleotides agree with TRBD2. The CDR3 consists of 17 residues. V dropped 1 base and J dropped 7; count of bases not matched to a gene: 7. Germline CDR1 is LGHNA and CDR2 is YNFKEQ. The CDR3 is CASSQALGLAGENEQFF. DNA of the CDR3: TGTGCCAGCAGCCAAGCACTTGGACTAGCGGGAGAGAATGAGCAGTTCTTC.

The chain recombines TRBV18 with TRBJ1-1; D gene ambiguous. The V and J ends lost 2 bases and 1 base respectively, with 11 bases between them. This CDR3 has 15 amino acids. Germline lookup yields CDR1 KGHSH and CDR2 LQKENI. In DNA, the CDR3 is TGTGCCAGCTCACCATCTTCCAGCTCGAACACTGAAGCTTTCTTT. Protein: CASSPSSSSNTEAFF.

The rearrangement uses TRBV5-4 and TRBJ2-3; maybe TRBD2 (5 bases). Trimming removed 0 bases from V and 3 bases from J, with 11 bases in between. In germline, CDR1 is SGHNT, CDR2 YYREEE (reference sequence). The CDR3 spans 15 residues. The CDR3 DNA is TGTGCCAGCAGCTTGGGGCCGGGGTGGACAGATACGCAGTATTTT. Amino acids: CASSLGPGWTDTQYF.

The chain's CDR3 is CATLGTGGEKLFF. CDR3 DNA sequence: TGTGCCACCCTCGGGACAGGGGGGGAAAAACTGTTTTTT. The chain uses TRBV28 and TRBJ1-4; 11 bases align to TRBD1. V was pared by 10 bases and J by 8 bases, with 6 bases of the junction left unmatched. This CDR3 spans 13 amino acids. The germline gives CDR1 MDHEN, CDR2 SYDVKM.

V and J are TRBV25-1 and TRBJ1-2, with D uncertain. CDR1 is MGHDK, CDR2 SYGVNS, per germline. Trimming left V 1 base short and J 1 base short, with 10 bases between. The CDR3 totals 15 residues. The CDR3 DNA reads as TGTGCCAGCAGTGAATCACCAGGCCTTAACTATGGCTACACCTTC. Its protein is CASSESPGLNYGYTF.

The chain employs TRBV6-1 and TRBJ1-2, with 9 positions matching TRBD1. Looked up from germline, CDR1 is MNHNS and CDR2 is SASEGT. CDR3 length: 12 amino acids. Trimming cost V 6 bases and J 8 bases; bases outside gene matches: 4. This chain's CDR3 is CASSRTGVGYTF. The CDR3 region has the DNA TGTGCCAGCAGCCGGACAGGGGTAGGCTACACCTTC.

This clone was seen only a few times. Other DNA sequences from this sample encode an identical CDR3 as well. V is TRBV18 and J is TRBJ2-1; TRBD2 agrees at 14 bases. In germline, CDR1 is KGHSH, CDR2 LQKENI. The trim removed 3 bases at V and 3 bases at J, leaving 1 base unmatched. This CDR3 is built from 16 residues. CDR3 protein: CASSPGTSGSYNEQFF. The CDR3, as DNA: TGTGCCAGCTCACCGGGGACTAGCGGGAGCTACAATGAGCAGTTCTTC. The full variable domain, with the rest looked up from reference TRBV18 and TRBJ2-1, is NAGVMQNPRHLVRRRGQEARLRCSPMKGHSHVYWYRQLPEEGLKFMVYLQKENIIDESGMPKERFSAEFPKEGPSILRIQQVVRGDSAAYFCASSPGTSGSYNEQFFGPGTRLTVL.

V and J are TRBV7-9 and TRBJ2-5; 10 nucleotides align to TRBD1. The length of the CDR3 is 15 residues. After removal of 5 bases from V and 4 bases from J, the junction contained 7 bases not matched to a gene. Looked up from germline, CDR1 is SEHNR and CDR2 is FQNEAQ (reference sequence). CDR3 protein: CASSRGGTGVETQYF. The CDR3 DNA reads TGTGCCAGCAGCCGAGGCGGGACAGGGGTAGAGACCCAGTACTTC. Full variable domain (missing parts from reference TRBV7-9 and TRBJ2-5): DTGVSQNPRHKITKRGQNVTFRCDPISEHNRLYWYRQTLGQGPEFLTYFQNEAQLEKSRLLSDRFSAERPKGSFSTLEIQRTEQGDSAMYLCASSRGGTGVETQYFGPGTRLLVL.